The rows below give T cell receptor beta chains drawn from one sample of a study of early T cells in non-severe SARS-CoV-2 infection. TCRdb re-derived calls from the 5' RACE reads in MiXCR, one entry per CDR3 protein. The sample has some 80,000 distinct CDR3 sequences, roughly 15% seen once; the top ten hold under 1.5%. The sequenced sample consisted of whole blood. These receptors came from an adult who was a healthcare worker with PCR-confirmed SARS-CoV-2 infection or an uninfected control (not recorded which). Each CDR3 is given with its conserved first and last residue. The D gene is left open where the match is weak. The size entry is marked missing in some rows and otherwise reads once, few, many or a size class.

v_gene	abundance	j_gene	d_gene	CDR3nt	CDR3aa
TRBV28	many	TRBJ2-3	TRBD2	TGTGCCAGCAGCTACCCGATGGCGGGAGGTGTAGATACGCAGTATTTT	CASSYPMAGGVDTQYF
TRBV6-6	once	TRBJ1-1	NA	TGTGCCAGCAACCGACAGGCCAACACTGAAGCTTTCTTT	CASNRQANTEAFF
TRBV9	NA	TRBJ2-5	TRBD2	TGTGCCAGCAGCATCCGTTCCGGGACTAGCGGGGAAGAGACCCAGTACTTC	CASSIRSGTSGEETQYF
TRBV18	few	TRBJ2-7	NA	TGTGCCAGCTCACCACCTTACGGGTACGAGCAGTACTTC	CASSPPYGYEQYF
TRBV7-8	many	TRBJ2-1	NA	TGTGCCAGCAGCCCACCCCGCGCGGGGCGGCCGGTGCACAATGAGCAGTTCTTC	CASSPPRAGRPVHNEQFF
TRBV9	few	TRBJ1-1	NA	TGTGCCAGCAGCGTAGATCAGGATGAAGCTTTCTTT	CASSVDQDEAFF
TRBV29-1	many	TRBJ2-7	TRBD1	TGCAGCGTAGGGGGACAGGGGAACTACGAGCAGTACTTC	CSVGGQGNYEQYF
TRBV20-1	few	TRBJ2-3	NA	TGCAGTGCTATGGATGGGGGTATTTCGGGGAGCACAGATACGCAGTATTTT	CSAMDGGISGSTDTQYF
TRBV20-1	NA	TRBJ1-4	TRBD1	TGCAGTGCTAGCGATTGGACAGGGGGAAATGAAAAACTGTTTTTT	CSASDWTGGNEKLFF
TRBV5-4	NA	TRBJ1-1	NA	TGTGCCAGCAGCTTGGAGGGCCCCACTGAAGCTTTCTTT	CASSLEGPTEAFF
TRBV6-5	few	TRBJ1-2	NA	TGTGCCAGCAGTAAGAGGGCCCTATCGGACGGCTACACCTTC	CASSKRALSDGYTF
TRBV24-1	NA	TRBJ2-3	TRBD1	TGTGCCACCAGTGACTCCGGGACAGGGCTGGGGGTCCTCACAGATACGCAGTATTTT	CATSDSGTGLGVLTDTQYF
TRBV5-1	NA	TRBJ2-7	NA	TGCGCCAGCAGCTTGGGCCCCGGGACCGTACTCTCCTACGAGCAGTACTTC	CASSLGPGTVLSYEQYF
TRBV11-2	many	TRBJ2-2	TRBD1	TGTGCCAGCAGCCCGACAGGGGGGGCCGGGGAGCTGTTTTTT	CASSPTGGAGELFF
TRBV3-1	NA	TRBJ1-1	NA	TGTGCCAGCAGCACGGACAGTAAAGCTTTCTTT	CASSTDSKAFF
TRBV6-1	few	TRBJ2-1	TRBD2	TGTGCCAGCAGTGTTGAGAGCGGGGGGGCCTACAATGAGCAGTTCTTC	CASSVESGGAYNEQFF
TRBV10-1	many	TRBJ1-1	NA	TGCGCCAGCATGCGGGGCACGAACACTGAAGCTTTCTTT	CASMRGTNTEAFF
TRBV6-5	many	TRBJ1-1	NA	TGTGCCAGCAGTTACCGACGGAGGATCACTGAAGCTTTCTTT	CASSYRRRITEAFF
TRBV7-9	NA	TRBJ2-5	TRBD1	TGTGCCAGCAGCTTAAGTCTCGGGACAGGGTTCATACAAGAGACCCAGTACTTC	CASSLSLGTGFIQETQYF